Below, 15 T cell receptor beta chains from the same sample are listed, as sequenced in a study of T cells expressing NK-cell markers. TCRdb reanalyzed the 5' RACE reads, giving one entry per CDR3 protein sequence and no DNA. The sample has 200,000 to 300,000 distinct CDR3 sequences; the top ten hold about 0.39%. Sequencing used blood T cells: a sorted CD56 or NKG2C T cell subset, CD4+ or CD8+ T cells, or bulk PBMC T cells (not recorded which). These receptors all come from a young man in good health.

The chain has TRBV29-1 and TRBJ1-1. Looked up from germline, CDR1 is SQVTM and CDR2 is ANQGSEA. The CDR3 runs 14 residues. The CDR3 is CSAALRLMNTEAFF.

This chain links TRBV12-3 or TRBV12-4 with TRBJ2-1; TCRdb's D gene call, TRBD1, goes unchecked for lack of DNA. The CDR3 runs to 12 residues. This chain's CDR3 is CASRDPGARQFF.

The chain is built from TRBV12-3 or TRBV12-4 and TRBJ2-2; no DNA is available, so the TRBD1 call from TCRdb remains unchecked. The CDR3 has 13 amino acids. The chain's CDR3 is CASSLRRQGQQIF.

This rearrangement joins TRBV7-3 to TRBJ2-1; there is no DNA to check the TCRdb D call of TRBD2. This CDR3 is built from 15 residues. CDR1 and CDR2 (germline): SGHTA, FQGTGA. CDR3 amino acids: CASSSRTSGSGEQFF.

CDR3 region: CASSSDPGSYGGGYTF. The V and J genes are TRBV7-6 and TRBJ1-2; TCRdb returns TRBD1, unconfirmable since there is no DNA. This CDR3 has 16 residues. Germline V gene data show CDR1 as SGHVS and CDR2 as FNYEAQ.

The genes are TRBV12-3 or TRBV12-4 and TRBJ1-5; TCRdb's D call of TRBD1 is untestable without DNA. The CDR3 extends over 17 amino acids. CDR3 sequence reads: CASSSYPEQGIRQPQHF.

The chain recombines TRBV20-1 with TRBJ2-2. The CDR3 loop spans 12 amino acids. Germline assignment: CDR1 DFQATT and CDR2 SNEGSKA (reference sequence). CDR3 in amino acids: CSAYRSGGELFF.

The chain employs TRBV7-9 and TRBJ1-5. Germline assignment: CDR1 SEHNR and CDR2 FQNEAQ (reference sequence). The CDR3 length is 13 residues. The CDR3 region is CASGSQGNQPQHF.

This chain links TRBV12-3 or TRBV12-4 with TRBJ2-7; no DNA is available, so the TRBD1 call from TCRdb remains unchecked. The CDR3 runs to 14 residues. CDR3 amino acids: CASSFDRVAYEQYF.

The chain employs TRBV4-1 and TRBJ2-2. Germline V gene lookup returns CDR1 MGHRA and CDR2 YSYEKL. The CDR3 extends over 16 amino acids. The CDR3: CASSQVGLTWTGELFF.

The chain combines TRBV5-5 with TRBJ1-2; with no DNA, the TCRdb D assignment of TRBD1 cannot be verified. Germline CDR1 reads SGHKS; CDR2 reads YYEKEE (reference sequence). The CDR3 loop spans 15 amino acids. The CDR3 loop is CASSSLDRGRSGYTF.

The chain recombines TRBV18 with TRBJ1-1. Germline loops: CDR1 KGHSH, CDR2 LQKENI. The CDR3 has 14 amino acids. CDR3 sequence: CASSPVVGNTEAFF.

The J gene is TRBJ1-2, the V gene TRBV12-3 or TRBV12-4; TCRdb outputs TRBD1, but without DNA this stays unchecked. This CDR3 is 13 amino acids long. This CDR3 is CASSDRQLYGYTF.

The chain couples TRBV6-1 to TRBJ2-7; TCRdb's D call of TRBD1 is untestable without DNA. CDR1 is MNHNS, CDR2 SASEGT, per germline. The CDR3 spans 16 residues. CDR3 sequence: CASRRITGTGSYEQYF.

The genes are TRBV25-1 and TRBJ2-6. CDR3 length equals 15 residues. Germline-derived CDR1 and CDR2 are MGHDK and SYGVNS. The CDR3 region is CASSGVSSGANVLTF.